This T cell receptor beta chain was sequenced in a study of blood T cell repertoires in COVID-19. Background on the study: Sources were T cells, B-cell-depleted T cells, or PBMCs; the material itself was cDNA or gDNA.

The repertoire was sequenced with immunoSEQ multiplex PCR; TCRdb's copy has only in-frame clones and lacks some. The sample yields about 220,000 clones, 88% seen once. This CDR3 is built from 13 residues. Trimming took off 6 bases at V and 3 bases at J, with 11 bases between the two ends. The germline V gene encodes CDR1 MNHEY and CDR2 SVGEGT. The TCR originated in a woman in her twenties or thirties who had recovered from COVID-19. The V and J genes are TRBV6-2 or TRBV6-3 and TRBJ1-1, with D perhaps TRBD1 (5 bases). The sample was PBMCs or T cells enriched from blood (not recorded which). The CDR3 coding sequence is TGTGCCAGCAGCTGGGGGAGGGACACTGAAGCTTTCTTT. It specifies CASSWGRDTEAFF.